This T cell receptor beta chain emerged from a study of CD8 T cells in ankylosing spondylitis. This CDR3 is 11 amino acids long. V was trimmed by 5 bases and J by 7 bases, leaving 6 bases between them. Germline-derived CDR1 and CDR2 are SGHTA and FQGNSA. With respect to this clonotype: Antigen unknown.

General study results and limits: Typical of ankylosing spondylitis blood, it appeared, was a TCR beta motif of under 10 highly homologous variants.

TCRdb analysed the 5' RACE reads with MiXCR anew, one entry per CDR3 protein. The table lists approximately 190,000 distinct CDR3 sequences, 10% to 15% of them singletons. The receptor was isolated from a female donor with ankylosing spondylitis or in good health (not recorded which). This chain links TRBV7-2 with TRBJ1-5, with D perhaps matching TRBD1 (6 bases). Sequencing was carried out using blood, either unsorted or a sorted T cell fraction (not recorded which). The CDR3 region is CASSQGQPQHF. The CDR3 DNA reads TGTGCCAGCAGCCAGGGGCAGCCCCAGCATTTT.